This entry describes one T cell receptor beta chain. Its cognate antigen is unknown. Profiling of TCR beta VDJ combinations and CDR3 sequences used genomic DNA as template. TCRdb fed the reads into MiXCR, producing one record per CDR3 protein. The table lists around 220,000 distinct CDR3 sequences, under 50% of them singletons. These data belong to a study of CD8+CD57+ T cells in acquired aplastic anemia. The wider study: Sorted CD4+ and CD8+ cells yielded around 3.3 ug of DNA on average.

Whole-study findings and limits: Patients versus controls showed no significant CD8+ Simpson's diversity difference.

Sequenced patients had shown CD8+CD57+ cell expansion by flow cytometry. Patient blood was sampled before any therapy had been received. This receptor was identified in a human donor with aplastic anemia. The specimen was sorted CD4+, CD8+, or CD8+CD57+ T cells (not recorded which) from PBMCs.

The CDR3, as DNA: TGCAGTGCTAGAGATTGGCTTGAGCAGTTCTTC. It yields the protein CSARDWLEQFF. V usage is TRBV20-1 and J usage is TRBJ2-1, with D uncertain. V was clipped by 0 bases and J by 9 bases, with 6 bases between them. The germline gives CDR1 DFQATT, CDR2 SNEGSKA (reference sequence). CDR3 length: 11 residues.